Following are 10 T cell receptor beta chains from one sample sequenced in a study of T cell changes during pregnancy in multiple sclerosis. Method: immunoSEQ multiplex PCR; TCRdb's copy keeps in-frame clones and lacks some. This table holds fewer than 50,000 clones, roughly 91% found once. The sequencing here drew on CD4+ T cells from peripheral blood mononuclear cells, taken in the first trimester of pregnancy. The receptors originated from a female donor with multiple sclerosis, enrolled in a pregnancy study.

Only one count was recorded for this clone. The chain joins TRBV19 to TRBJ2-6, with TRBD1 identical over 7 bases. V lost 0 bases to trimming and J lost 0 bases; unmatched junction nucleotides: 5. The V gene's germline CDR1 is LNHDA and CDR2 SQIVND (reference sequence). This CDR3 has 18 residues. The CDR3 protein is CASSIETGLGSGANVLTF. CDR3 coding DNA: TGTGCCAGTAGTATAGAGACAGGGTTGGGCTCTGGGGCCAACGTCCTGACTTTC. Based on the CDR3 plus reference TRBV19 and TRBJ2-6, the full variable domain is DGGITQSPKYLFRKEGQNVTLSCEQNLNHDAMYWYRQDPGQGLRLIYYSQIVNDFQKGDIAEGYSVSREKKESFPLTVTSAQKNPTAFYLCASSIETGLGSGANVLTFGAGSRLTVL.

The chain links TRBV10-3 to TRBJ1-1; 8 bases fit TRBD1. Germline-derived CDR1 and CDR2 are ENHRY and SYGVKD. V lost 4 bases to trimming and J lost 4 bases; unmatched junction nucleotides: 5. This CDR3 contains 14 residues. The CDR3 nucleotides read TGTGCCATCAGTGGGGGACAGGAACGCACTGAAGCTTTCTTT. It is translated as CAISGGQERTEAFF.

DNA for the CDR3: TGCGCCAGCAGAACGAGTGGAGGCAATGAGCAGTTCTTC. It specifies CASRTSGGNEQFF. This chain connects TRBV4-1 to TRBJ2-1, with D possibly TRBD2 on 5 matching bases. V was clipped by 6 bases and J by 6 bases, with 12 bases between them. Germline CDR1 and CDR2: MGHRA and YSYEKL. The CDR3 is 13 amino acids.

The chain combines TRBV7-2 with TRBJ2-5; TRBD1 matches 11 bases. The CDR3 sequence is 16 residues long. Germline assignment: CDR1 SGHTA and CDR2 FQGNSA. V trimming: 3 bases; J trimming: 2 bases; junction bases outside the gene matches: 5. CDR3 region: CASSFGDRGTQETQYF. In nucleotides, the CDR3 is TGTGCCAGCAGCTTTGGGGACAGGGGGACACAAGAGACCCAGTACTTC.

The chain combines TRBV2 with TRBJ2-7, with TRBD1 identical over 9 bases. CDR1 is SNHLY and CDR2 is FYNNEI in the germline V gene. The CDR3 covers 13 residues. The trim removed 6 bases at V and 2 bases at J, leaving 2 bases unmatched. The CDR3, as DNA: TGTGCCAGCAGAGGGACAGGGCCCTACGAGCAGTACTTC. Translated: CASRGTGPYEQYF. The whole variable domain, filled in from reference TRBV2 and TRBJ2-7, reads EPEVTQTPSHQVTQMGQEVILRCVPISNHLYFYWYRQILGQKVEFLVSFYNNEISEKSEIFDDQFSVERPDGSNFTLKIRSTKLEDSAMYFCASRGTGPYEQYFGPGTRLTVT.

In its sample, this clone was seen a few times. V and J are TRBV5-1 and TRBJ2-1, with D possibly matching TRBD1 (6 bases). Trimming removed 4 bases from V and 0 bases from J, with 8 bases in between. The CDR3 runs 14 residues. The V gene's germline CDR1 is SGHRS and CDR2 YFSETQ. CDR3 protein: CASSGGNSYNEQFF. The CDR3 DNA is TGCGCCAGCAGCGGGGGCAACTCCTACAATGAGCAGTTCTTC.

The chain combines TRBV4-3 with TRBJ1-2; D is perhaps TRBD1 (5 bases). V was pared by 2 bases and J by 7 bases, with 17 bases between. Germline V gene sequence: CDR1 LGHNA, CDR2 YSLEER. The length of the CDR3 is 15 residues. In DNA, the CDR3 is TGCGCCAGCAGCCAAACGGCGGGGGTAGTGGGTGGCTACACCTTC. It codes for CASSQTAGVVGGYTF.

This clone was seen a handful of times. The CDR3 DNA sequence: TGTGCCAGCCATGGTTTGGGACTGGATAACTCTGGAAACACCATATATTTT. Encoded protein: CASHGLGLDNSGNTIYF. V and J are TRBV19 and TRBJ1-3; D perhaps matches TRBD1 (5 bases). The CDR3 has 17 amino acids. V gave up 9 bases and J gave up 0 bases, with 21 bases separating them. Germline V lookup: CDR1 LNHDA, CDR2 SQIVND (reference sequence).

The chain joins TRBV2 to TRBJ2-1; TRBD2 agrees at 14 bases. The J segment lost 6 bases and the V segment lost 6 bases, leaving 13 bases of the junction unmatched. In germline, CDR1 is SNHLY, CDR2 FYNNEI. The CDR3 has 18 amino acids. The CDR3 bases are TGTGCCAGCAGGGGACCGGGACTAGCGGGAGTTGTTTCCAATGAGCAGTTCTTC. Encoded protein: CASRGPGLAGVVSNEQFF.

This chain links TRBV2 with TRBJ1-5; 9 bases align to TRBD1. The CDR3 runs 16 residues. Germline CDR1 is SNHLY and CDR2 is FYNNEI. V gave up 6 bases and J gave up 2 bases; unmatched junction bases: 8. CDR3 residues: CASRPHRGRGNQPQHF. DNA of the CDR3: TGTGCCAGCAGGCCCCACAGGGGGCGAGGCAATCAGCCCCAGCATTTT.